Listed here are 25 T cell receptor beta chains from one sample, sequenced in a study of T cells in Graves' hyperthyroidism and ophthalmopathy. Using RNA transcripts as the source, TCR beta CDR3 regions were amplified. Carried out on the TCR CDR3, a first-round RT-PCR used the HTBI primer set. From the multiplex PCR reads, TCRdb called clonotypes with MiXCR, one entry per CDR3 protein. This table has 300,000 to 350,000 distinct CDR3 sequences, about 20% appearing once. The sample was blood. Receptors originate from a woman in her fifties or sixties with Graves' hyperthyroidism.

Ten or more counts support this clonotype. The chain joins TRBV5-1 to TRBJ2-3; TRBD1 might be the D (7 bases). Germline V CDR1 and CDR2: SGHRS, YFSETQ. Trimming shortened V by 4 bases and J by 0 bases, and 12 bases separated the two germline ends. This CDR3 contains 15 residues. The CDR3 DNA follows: TGCGCCAGCAGCGCGGGACAGTCTAGCACAGATACGCAGTATTTT. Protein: CASSAGQSSTDTQYF.

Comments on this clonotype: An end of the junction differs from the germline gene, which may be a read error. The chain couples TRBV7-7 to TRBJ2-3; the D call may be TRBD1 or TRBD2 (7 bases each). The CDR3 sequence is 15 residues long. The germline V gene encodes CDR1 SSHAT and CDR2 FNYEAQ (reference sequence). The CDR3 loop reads CASSQAGGDTDTQYF. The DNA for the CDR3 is TGTGCTAGCAGCCAAGCAGGGGGGGACACAGATACGCAGTATTTT.

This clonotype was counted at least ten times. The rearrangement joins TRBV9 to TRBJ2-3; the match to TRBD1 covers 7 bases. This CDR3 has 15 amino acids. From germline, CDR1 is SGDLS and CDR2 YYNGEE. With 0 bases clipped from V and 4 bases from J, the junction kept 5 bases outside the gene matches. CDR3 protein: CASSVGQGVSDTQYF. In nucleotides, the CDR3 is TGTGCCAGCAGCGTAGGACAGGGTGTTTCAGATACGCAGTATTTT.

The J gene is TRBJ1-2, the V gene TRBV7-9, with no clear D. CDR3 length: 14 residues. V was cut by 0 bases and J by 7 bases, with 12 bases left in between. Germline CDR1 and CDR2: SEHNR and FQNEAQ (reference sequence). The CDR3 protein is CASSLAVKWSGYTF. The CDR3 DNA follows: TGTGCCAGCAGCTTAGCGGTTAAATGGAGTGGCTACACCTTC.

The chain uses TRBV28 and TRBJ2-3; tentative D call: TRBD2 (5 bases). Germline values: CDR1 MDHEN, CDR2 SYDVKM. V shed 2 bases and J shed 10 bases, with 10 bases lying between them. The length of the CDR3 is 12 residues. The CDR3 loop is CASSLADSPQYF. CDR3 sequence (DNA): TGTGCCAGCAGTTTAGCGGACTCCCCGCAGTATTTT.

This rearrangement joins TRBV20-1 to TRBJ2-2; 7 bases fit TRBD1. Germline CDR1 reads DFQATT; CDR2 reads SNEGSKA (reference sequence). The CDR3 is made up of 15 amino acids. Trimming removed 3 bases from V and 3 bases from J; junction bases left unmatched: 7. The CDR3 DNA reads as TGCAGTGCTAGGATAGGGGACAGAGACACCGGGGAGCTGTTTTTT. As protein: CSARIGDRDTGELFF.

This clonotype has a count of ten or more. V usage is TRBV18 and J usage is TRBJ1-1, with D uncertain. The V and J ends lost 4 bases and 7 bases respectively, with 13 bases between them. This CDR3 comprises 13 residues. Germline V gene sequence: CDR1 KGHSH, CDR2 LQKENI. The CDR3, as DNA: TGTGCCAGCTCACAGGAGAACCGAAATGAAGCTTTCTTT. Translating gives CASSQENRNEAFF.

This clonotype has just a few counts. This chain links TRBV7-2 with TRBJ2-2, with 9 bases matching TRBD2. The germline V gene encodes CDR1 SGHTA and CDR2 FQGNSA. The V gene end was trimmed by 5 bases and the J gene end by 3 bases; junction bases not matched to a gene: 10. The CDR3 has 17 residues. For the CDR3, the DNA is TGTGCCAGCAGCCCGAGGATGCTAGCGGGGCACACCGGGGAGCTGTTTTTT. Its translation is CASSPRMLAGHTGELFF. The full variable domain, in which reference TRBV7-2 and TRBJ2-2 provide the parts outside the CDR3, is GAGVSQSPSNKVTEKGKDVELRCDPISGHTALYWYRQSLGQGLEFLIYFQGNSAPDKSGLPSDRFSAERTGGSVSTLTIQRTQQEDSAVYLCASSPRMLAGHTGELFFGEGSRLTVL.

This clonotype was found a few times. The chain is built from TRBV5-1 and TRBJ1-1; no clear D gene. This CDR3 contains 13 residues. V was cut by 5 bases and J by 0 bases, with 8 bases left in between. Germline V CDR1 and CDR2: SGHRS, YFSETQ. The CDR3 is CASRPAVNTEAFF. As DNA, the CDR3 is TGCGCCAGCAGGCCCGCTGTGAACACTGAAGCTTTCTTT.

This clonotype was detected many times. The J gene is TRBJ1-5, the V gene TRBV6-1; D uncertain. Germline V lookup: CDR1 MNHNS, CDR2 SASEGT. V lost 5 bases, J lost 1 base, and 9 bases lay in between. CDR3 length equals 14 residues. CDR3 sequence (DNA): TGTGCCAGCAGTTACGGTAAAAGCAATCAGCCCCAGCATTTT. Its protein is CASSYGKSNQPQHF.

The CDR3 loop is CASSQTTGTGNGYTF. CDR3 in DNA: TGCGCCAGCAGCCAGACCACCGGGACAGGGAACGGCTACACCTTC. This chain uses TRBV4-1 with TRBJ1-2; 9 bases fit TRBD1. CDR3 length equals 15 residues. Germline values: CDR1 MGHRA, CDR2 YSYEKL. J was trimmed by 8 bases and V by 3 bases; bases with no gene match: 10.

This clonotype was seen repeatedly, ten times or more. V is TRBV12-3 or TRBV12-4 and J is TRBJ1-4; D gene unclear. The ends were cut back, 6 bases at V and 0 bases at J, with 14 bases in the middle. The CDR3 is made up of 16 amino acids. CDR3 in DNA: TGTGCCAGCAGCCCCGGACTGGGAGCAACTAATGAAAAACTGTTTTTT. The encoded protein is CASSPGLGATNEKLFF.

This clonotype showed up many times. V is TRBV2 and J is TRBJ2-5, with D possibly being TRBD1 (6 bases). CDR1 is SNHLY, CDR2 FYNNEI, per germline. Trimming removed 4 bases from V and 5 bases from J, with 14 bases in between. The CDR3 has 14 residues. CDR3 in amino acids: CASSVTGQGETQYF. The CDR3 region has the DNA TGTGCCAGCAGTGTCACAGGGCAGGGGGAGACCCAGTACTTC. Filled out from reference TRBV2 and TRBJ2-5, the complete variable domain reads EPEVTQTPSHQVTQMGQEVILRCVPISNHLYFYWYRQILGQKVEFLVSFYNNEISEKSEIFDDQFSVERPDGSNFTLKIRSTKLEDSAMYFCASSVTGQGETQYFGPGTRLLVL.

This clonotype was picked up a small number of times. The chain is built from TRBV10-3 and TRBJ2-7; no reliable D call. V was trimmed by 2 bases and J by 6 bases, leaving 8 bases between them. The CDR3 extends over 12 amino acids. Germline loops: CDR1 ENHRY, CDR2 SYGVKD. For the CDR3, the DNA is TGTGCCATCAGTGAGGGCTCAGGCGAGCAGTACGTC. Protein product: CAISEGSGEQYV.

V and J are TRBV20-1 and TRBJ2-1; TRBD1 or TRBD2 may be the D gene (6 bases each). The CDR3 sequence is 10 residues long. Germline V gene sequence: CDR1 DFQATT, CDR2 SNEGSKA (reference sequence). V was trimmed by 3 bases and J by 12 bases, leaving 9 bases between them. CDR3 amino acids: CSASTGAQFF. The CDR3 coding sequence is TGCAGTGCTAGTACGGGGGCGCAGTTCTTC.

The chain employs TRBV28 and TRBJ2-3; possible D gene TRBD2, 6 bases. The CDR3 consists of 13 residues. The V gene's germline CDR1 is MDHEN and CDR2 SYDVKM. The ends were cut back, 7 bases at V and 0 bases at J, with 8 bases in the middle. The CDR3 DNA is TGTGCCAGCAAGGACTACAGCACAGATACGCAGTATTTT. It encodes CASKDYSTDTQYF.

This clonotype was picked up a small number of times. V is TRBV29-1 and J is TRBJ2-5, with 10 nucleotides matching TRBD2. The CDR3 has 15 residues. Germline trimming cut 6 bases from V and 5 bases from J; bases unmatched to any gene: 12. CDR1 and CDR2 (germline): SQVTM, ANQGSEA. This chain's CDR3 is CSVQAGGEVWETQYF. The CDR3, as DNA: TGCAGCGTCCAAGCGGGAGGGGAGGTTTGGGAGACCCAGTACTTC.

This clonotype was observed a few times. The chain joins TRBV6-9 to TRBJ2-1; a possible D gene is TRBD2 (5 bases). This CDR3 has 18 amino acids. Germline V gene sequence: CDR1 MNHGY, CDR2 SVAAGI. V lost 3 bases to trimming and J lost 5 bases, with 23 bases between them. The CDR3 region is CASSYTNPLEELNNEQFF. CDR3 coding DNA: TGTGCCAGCAGTTACACGAACCCTCTGGAGGAGCTAAACAATGAGCAGTTCTTC.

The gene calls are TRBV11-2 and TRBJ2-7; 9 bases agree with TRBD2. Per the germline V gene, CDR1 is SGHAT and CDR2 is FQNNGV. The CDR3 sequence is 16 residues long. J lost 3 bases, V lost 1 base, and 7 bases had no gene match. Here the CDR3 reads CASSLVVSGGFYEQYF. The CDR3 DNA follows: TGTGCCAGCAGCTTAGTAGTTAGCGGGGGATTCTACGAGCAGTACTTC.

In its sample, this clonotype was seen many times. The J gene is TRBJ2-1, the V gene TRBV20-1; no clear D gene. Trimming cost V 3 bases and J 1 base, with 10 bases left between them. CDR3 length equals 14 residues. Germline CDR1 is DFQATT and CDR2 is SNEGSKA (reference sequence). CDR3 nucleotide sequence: TGCAGTGCTAGCGGTGATGGGTCCTACAATGAGCAGTTCTTC. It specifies CSASGDGSYNEQFF.

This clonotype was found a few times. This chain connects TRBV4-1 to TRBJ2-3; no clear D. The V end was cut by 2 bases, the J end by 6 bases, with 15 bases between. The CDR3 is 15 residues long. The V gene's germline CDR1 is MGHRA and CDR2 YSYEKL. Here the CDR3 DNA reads TGCGCCAGCAGCCAATCGTTGGCACCTCGGGATACGCAGTATTTT. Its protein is CASSQSLAPRDTQYF.

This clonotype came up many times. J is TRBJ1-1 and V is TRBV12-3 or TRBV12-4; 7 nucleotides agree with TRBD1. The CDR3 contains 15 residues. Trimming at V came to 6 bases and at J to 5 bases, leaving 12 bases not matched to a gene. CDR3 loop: CASSLDRQGGTEAFF. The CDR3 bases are TGTGCCAGCAGCCTGGACCGACAGGGAGGAACTGAAGCTTTCTTT.

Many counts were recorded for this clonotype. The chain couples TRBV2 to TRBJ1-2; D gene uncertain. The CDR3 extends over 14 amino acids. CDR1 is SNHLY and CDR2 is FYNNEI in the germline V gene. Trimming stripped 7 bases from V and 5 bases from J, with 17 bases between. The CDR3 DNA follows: TGTGCCAGCACGAAATACGCGGAGGCATATGGCTACACCTTC. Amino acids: CASTKYAEAYGYTF.

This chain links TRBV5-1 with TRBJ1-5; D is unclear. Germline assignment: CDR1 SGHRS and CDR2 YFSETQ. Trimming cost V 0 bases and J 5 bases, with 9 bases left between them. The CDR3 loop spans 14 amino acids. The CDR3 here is CASSLGGIYQPQHF. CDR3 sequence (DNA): TGCGCCAGCAGCTTGGGCGGGATCTATCAGCCCCAGCATTTT.

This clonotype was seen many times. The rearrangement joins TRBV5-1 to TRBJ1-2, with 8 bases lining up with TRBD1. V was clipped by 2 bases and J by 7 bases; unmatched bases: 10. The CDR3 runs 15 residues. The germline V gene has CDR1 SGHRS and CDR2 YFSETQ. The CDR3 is CASSFLGGQGVGYTF. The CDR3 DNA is TGCGCCAGCAGCTTCTTAGGCGGACAGGGAGTTGGCTACACCTTC.